This T cell receptor beta chain was observed in a study of T cells of healthy individuals. Using its own MiXCR run on the 5' RACE reads, TCRdb lists one record per CDR3 protein. This sample has 41,000 or so distinct CDR3 sequences, with approximately 4.5% found just once. The CDR3 loop spans 19 amino acids. The germline CDR1 and CDR2 sequences are SGHAT and FQNNGV. V was trimmed by 3 bases and J by 0 bases, leaving 21 bases between them. The rearrangement joins TRBV11-2 to TRBJ1-3; D perhaps matches TRBD1 (6 bases). The receptor was derived from a human donor in good health. CDR3 amino acids: CASSLTTPHTGPSGNTIYF. In nucleotides, the CDR3 is TGTGCCAGCAGCTTGACCACCCCCCACACAGGGCCCTCTGGAAACACCATATATTTT.